These 6 T cell receptor beta chains were sequenced from one sample in a study of shared clonotypes between healthy human individuals. TCRdb keeps only in-frame clones here, not all; method: immunoSEQ multiplex PCR. The top ten hold 0.045% to 0.06% of the sample, which has hundreds of thousands of clones, around 97% seen once. The sequenced sample was naive CD4+ T cells sorted from blood. Stated subset: CD45RA+ positively selected. The receptors were gathered from a woman in her twenties or thirties in good health.

This chain connects TRBV6-5 to TRBJ2-3, with D possibly being TRBD2 (6 bases). From germline, CDR1 is MNHEY and CDR2 SVGAGI. This CDR3 contains 13 residues. Trimming stripped 7 bases from V and 4 bases from J, with 12 bases between. The CDR3 region is CASNNWGADTQYF. DNA for the CDR3: TGTGCCAGCAACAACTGGGGGGCAGATACGCAGTATTTT.

The chain recombines TRBV9 with TRBJ2-1; D uncertain. The V and J ends lost 2 bases and 9 bases respectively, with 12 bases between them. In germline, CDR1 is SGDLS, CDR2 YYNGEE. The CDR3 sequence is 13 residues long. CDR3 sequence reads: CASSVASSSEQFF. The CDR3 DNA sequence: TGTGCCAGCAGCGTGGCTTCCTCAAGTGAGCAGTTCTTC.

The J gene is TRBJ1-2, the V gene TRBV5-1; 11 bases match TRBD1. CDR1 and CDR2 (germline): SGHRS, YFSETQ. This CDR3 has 15 residues. V gave up 4 bases and J gave up 3 bases; unmatched junction bases: 5. The chain's CDR3 is CASSPRTGGDYGYTF. The CDR3, as DNA: TGCGCCAGCAGCCCAAGGACAGGGGGCGACTATGGCTACACCTTC.

The chain uses TRBV6-1 and TRBJ2-7; TRBD2 matches at 11 bases. V shed 8 bases, J shed 3 bases, and the junction held 3 bases outside the gene matches. CDR3 size: 13 residues. CDR1 is MNHNS and CDR2 is SASEGT in the germline V gene. The CDR3 loop is CASRTSGFYEQYF. The CDR3 DNA reads TGTGCCAGCCGGACTAGCGGGTTCTACGAGCAGTACTTC.

J is TRBJ1-5 and V is TRBV19, with no clear D. The CDR3 consists of 15 residues. The V end was cut by 6 bases, the J end by 5 bases, with 17 bases between. The germline V gene has CDR1 LNHDA and CDR2 SQIVND (reference sequence). CDR3: CASSTPGSSDQPQHF. CDR3 nucleotide sequence: TGTGCCAGTAGCACCCCTGGCTCTTCGGATCAGCCCCAGCATTTT.

The chain recombines TRBV7-9 with TRBJ2-7, with D maybe TRBD1 (6 bases). Looked up from germline, CDR1 is SEHNR and CDR2 is FQNEAQ (reference sequence). This CDR3 contains 16 residues. V lost 1 base and J 1 base, leaving 14 bases between the germline ends. CDR3: CASSLGGGVRSYEQYF. The CDR3 nucleotides are TGTGCCAGCAGCTTAGGAGGGGGAGTGAGGTCCTACGAGCAGTACTTC.